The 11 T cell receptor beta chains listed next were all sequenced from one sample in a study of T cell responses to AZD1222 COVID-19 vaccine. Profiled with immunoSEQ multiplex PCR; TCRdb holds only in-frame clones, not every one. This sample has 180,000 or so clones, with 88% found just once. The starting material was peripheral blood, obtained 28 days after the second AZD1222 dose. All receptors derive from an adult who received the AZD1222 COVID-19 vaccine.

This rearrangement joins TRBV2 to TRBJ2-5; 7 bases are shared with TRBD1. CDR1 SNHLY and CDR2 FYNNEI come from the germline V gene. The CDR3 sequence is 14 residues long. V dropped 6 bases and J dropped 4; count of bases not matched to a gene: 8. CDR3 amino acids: CASSGRPGGETQYF. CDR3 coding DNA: TGTGCCAGCAGCGGACGGCCAGGGGGAGAGACCCAGTACTTC.

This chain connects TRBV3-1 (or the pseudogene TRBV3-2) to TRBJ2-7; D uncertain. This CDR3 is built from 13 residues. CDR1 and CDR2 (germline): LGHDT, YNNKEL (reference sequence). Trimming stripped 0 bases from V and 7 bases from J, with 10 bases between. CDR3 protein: CASSQDHPREQYF. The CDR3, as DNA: TGTGCCAGCAGCCAAGATCATCCTAGGGAGCAGTACTTC.

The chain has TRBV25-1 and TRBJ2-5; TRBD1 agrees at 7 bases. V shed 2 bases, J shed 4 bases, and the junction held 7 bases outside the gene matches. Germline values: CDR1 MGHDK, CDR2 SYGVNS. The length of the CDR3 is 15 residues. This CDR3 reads CASSESRQGVETQYF. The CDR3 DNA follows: TGTGCCAGCAGTGAAAGTAGGCAGGGGGTAGAGACCCAGTACTTC.

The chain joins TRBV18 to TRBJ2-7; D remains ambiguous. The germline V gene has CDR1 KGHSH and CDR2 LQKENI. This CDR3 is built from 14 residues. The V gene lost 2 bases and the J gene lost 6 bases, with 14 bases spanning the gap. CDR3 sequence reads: CASSPTRPGSEQYF. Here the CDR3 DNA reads TGTGCCAGCTCACCAACGCGCCCGGGCTCCGAGCAGTACTTC. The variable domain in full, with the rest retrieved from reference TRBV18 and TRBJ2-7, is NAGVMQNPRHLVRRRGQEARLRCSPMKGHSHVYWYRQLPEEGLKFMVYLQKENIIDESGMPKERFSAEFPKEGPSILRIQQVVRGDSAAYFCASSPTRPGSEQYFGPGTRLTVT.

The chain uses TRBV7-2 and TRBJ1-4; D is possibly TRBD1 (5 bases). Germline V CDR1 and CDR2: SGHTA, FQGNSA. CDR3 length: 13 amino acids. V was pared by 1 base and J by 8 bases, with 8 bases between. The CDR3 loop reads CASSLGGEEKLFF. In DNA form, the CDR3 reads TGTGCCAGCAGCTTAGGGGGCGAGGAAAAACTGTTTTTT.

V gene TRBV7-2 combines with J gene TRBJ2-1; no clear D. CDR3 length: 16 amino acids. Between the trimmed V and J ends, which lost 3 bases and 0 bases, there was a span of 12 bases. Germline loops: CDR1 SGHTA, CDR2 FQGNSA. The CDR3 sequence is CASSLGASGSYNEQFF. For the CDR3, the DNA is TGTGCCAGCAGCTTGGGTGCGTCCGGCTCCTACAATGAGCAGTTCTTC.

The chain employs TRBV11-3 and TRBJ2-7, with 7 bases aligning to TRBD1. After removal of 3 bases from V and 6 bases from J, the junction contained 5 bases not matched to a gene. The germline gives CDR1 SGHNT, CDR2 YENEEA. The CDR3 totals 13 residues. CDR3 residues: CASSLTGNSEQYF. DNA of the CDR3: TGTGCCAGCAGCTTGACAGGGAATTCCGAGCAGTACTTC.

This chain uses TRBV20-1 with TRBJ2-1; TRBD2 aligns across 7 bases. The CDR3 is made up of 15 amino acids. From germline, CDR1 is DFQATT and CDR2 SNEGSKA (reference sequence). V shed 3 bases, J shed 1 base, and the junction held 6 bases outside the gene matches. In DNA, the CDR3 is TGCAGTGCTAGTTGGGGGGGAGGGTCCTACAATGAGCAGTTCTTC. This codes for CSASWGGGSYNEQFF.

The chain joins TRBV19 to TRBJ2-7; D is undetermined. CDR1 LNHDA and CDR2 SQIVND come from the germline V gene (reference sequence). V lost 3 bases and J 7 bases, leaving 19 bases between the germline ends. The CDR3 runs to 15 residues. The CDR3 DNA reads TGTGCCAGTAGTATCGACGGTAGACCCTCTAATGAGCAGTACTTC. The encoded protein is CASSIDGRPSNEQYF.

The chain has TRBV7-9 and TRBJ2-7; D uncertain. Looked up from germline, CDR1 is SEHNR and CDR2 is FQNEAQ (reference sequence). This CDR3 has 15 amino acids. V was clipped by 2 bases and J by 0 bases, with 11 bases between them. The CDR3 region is CASSLIHGDSYEQYF. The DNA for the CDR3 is TGTGCCAGCAGCTTAATCCACGGTGACTCCTACGAGCAGTACTTC.

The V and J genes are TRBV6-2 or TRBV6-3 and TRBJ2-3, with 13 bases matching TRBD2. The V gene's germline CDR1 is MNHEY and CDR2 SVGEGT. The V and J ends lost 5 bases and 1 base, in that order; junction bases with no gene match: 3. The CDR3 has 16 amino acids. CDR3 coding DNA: TGTGCCAGCAGTCGCGGACTAGCGGGAGGCACAGATACGCAGTATTTT. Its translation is CASSRGLAGGTDTQYF.